This paragraph covers one T cell receptor beta chain sequence. Unique molecular identifiers were used in preparing the TCRbeta library. MiXCR, applied by TCRdb to the PCR reads, yields one record per CDR3 protein. The sample holds approximately 640,000 distinct CDR3 sequences, 16% seen once. The data stem from a study of T-cell reconstitution after alpha-beta-depleted transplantation in children. The germline V gene encodes CDR1 SNHLY and CDR2 FYNNEI. The germline V and J ends were trimmed by 7 bases and 2 bases, with 11 bases remaining between them. The CDR3 has 13 residues. The chain carries TRBV2 and TRBJ2-5; the D is unclear. The origin of this receptor is a human donor who donated a stem cell graft to a child with acute myeloid leukemia. Sequenced here: PBMCs from the stem cell graft donor, sampled from the stem cell graft. CDR3 amino acids: CASTRLGQETQYF. The CDR3, as DNA: TGTGCCAGCACCCGACTCGGTCAAGAGACCCAGTACTTC.